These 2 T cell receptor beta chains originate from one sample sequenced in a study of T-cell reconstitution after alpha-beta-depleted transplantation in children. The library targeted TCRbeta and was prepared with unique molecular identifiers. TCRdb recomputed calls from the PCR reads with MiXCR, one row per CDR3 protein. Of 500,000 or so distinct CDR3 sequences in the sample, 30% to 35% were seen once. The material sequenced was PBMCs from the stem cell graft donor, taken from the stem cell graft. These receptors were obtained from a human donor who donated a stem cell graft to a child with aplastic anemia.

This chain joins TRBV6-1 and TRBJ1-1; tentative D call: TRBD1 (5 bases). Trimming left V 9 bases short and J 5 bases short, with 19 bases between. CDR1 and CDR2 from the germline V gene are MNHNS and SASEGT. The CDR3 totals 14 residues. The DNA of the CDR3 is TGTGCCAGTAGACGTCCGGGGGATCCAACTGAAGCTTTCTTT. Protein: CASRRPGDPTEAFF.

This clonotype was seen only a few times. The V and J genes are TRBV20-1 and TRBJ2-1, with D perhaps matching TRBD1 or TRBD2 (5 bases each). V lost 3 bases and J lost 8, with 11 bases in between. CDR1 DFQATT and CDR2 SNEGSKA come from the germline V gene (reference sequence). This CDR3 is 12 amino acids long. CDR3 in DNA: TGCAGTGCTAGCGGGACCCTGGATGAGCAGTTCTTC. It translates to CSASGTLDEQFF.